This TCR beta chain is from a study of blood T cell repertoires in COVID-19. Study-level information: Sites in the United States, Italy and Spain provided acute and convalescent COVID-19 samples. T cells, B-cell-depleted T cells, or PBMCs provided the cDNA or gDNA that served as material.

How the authors handled the data: Estimates of nucleated cell counts were drawn from the amplification of reference gene primers. The repertoire was sequenced with immunoSEQ multiplex PCR; TCRdb's copy has only in-frame clones and lacks some. V and J calls and clone size are given by that table; D and trimming were obtained from the DNA. The table shows some 150,000 clones, with 75% to 85% occurring only once. The germline CDR1 and CDR2 sequences are SNHLY and FYNNEI. V dropped 5 bases and J dropped 2 bases, with 7 bases sitting between them. The CDR3 spans 13 residues. The TCR sequence derives from a human donor with acute or convalescent COVID-19. The donor label of this sample is uncertain. The chain links TRBV2 to TRBJ2-1, with D hard to call. The sample was peripheral blood. The CDR3 here is CASSPLAYNEQFF. The CDR3 DNA is TGTGCCAGCAGTCCCTTAGCCTACAATGAGCAGTTCTTC.